Listed below are T cell receptor beta chains from one sample, sequenced in a study of cytomegalovirus exposure and HLA in healthy donors. Assay: immunoSEQ multiplex PCR; the TCRdb copy retains only in-frame clones and omits some. The sample shows some 130,000 clones, 86% of them seen only once. Source material: PBMCs. These TCRs come from a young man in good health and CMV-seronegative. The CDR3 runs from the conserved cysteine through the conserved F or W. The order of the fields is D gene, clone size, V gene, CDR3 length, J gene, CDR3 DNA, CDR3 protein. D genes are given only for firm matches. The size field is filled for only some rows; it gives once, few, many or a size class.

TRBD2	few	TRBV6-4	15	TRBJ2-5	TGTGCCAGCAGTGACTCTAGCGGGGGGCAAGAGACCCAGTACTTC	CASSDSSGGQETQYF
NA	once	TRBV27	13	TRBJ2-5	TGTGCCAGCAGTGCAGGGTTTCAAGAGACCCAGTACTTC	CASSAGFQETQYF
TRBD2	NA	TRBV30	18	TRBJ2-3	TGTGCCTGCATGGGCATTTATAGCGGGAGGGCCGAGGAAGATACGCAGTATTTT	CACMGIYSGRAEEDTQYF
TRBD1	NA	TRBV18	13	TRBJ1-2	TGTGCCAGCTCAGGGGGACAGGAAACCGGCTACACCTTC	CASSGGQETGYTF
NA	NA	TRBV27	19	TRBJ1-4	TGTGCCAGCAGCCGCGAGGCTTGGGGGCCTTCGGCGTCTAATGAAAAACTGTTTTTT	CASSREAWGPSASNEKLFF
NA	NA	TRBV6-6	16	TRBJ1-5	TGTGCCAGCAGTTACGTGGGGGGGATGAGCAATCAGCCCCAGCATTTT	CASSYVGGMSNQPQHF
NA	NA	TRBV2	12	TRBJ1-1	TGTGCCAGCAGTGCGGACAGCACTGAAGCTTTCTTT	CASSADSTEAFF
TRBD1	NA	TRBV7-9	15	TRBJ2-7	TGTGCCAGCAGCTTCTGGACAGGGGACGCGGGGGAGCAGTACTTC	CASSFWTGDAGEQYF
NA	NA	TRBV5-1	13	TRBJ1-1	TGCGCCAGCAGGGTAGAAATGAACACTGAAGCTTTCTTT	CASRVEMNTEAFF
NA	NA	TRBV13	13	TRBJ2-7	TGTGCCAGCAGCTTAGCAGGGGTAAACGAGCAGTACTTC	CASSLAGVNEQYF
NA	once	TRBV7-2	15	TRBJ2-7	TGTGCCAGCAGCTCCCTATTTCTTAGCTCCTACGAGCAGTACTTC	CASSSLFLSSYEQYF
NA	NA	TRBV25-1	15	TRBJ2-2	TGTGCCAGCAGTCGGACAGTCGGGATCACCGGGGAGCTGTTTTTT	CASSRTVGITGELFF
TRBD1	NA	TRBV4-1	18	TRBJ1-6	TGCGCCAGCAGCCAACCGGGACAGGCTACCAACTATAATTCACCCCTCCACTTT	CASSQPGQATNYNSPLHF
NA	NA	TRBV10-1	15	TRBJ2-3	TGCGCCAGCAGTGAGAGAATAGCTCGGTGCGATACGCAGTATTTT	CASSERIARCDTQYF
NA	NA	TRBV5-6	14	TRBJ2-7	TGTGCCAGCAGCCGAGGTATTGAGTCCTACGAGCAGTACTTC	CASSRGIESYEQYF
NA	NA	TRBV29-1	11	TRBJ1-1	TGCAGCGTTGATGCGGCCACTGAAGCTTTCTTT	CSVDAATEAFF
NA	few	TRBV19	17	TRBJ1-2	TGTGCCAGTAGTATGATCCCAGGGGACCCCTCTAACTATGGCTACACCTTC	CASSMIPGDPSNYGYTF
NA	NA	TRBV7-2	12	TRBJ2-7	TGTGCCAGCAGCTTCGCGGAACGCGAGCAGTACTTC	CASSFAEREQYF
TRBD2	NA	TRBV5-4	16	TRBJ2-1	TGTGCCAGCAGCCGGACTAGCGGGGTCTTCTACAATGAGCAGTTCTTC	CASSRTSGVFYNEQFF
NA	NA	TRBV12-5	15	TRBJ1-5	TGTGCTAGTGGTTCCGAGGCCAGGGTAAGCCAGCCCCAGCATTTT	CASGSEARVSQPQHF
TRBD1	NA	TRBV19	14	TRBJ1-5	TGTGCCAGTGGGGACAGGGGTATTGGGCAGCCCCAGCATTTT	CASGDRGIGQPQHF
NA	NA	TRBV10-3	13	TRBJ2-3	TGTGCCATCAACACCGAACGCACAGATACGCAGTATTTT	CAINTERTDTQYF
NA	few	TRBV4-3	15	TRBJ1-2	TGCGCCAGCAGCCAAGAATGGGGGAGGGGGAATGGCTACACCTTC	CASSQEWGRGNGYTF
NA	NA	TRBV18	14	TRBJ1-5	TGTGCCAGCTCCCGGGACTTTAGCAATCAGCCCCAGCATTTT	CASSRDFSNQPQHF
NA	NA	TRBV12-2	17	TRBJ2-5	TGTGCAAGTCGCTTCAGAATTAAGGGGGTAAGTGGGGAGACCCAGTACTTC	CASRFRIKGVSGETQYF
NA	NA	TRBV27	15	TRBJ1-1	TGTGCCAGCAGTTTCCGAGCAGGGCCGAACACTGAAGCTTTCTTT	CASSFRAGPNTEAFF
NA	NA	TRBV28	13	TRBJ1-1	TGTGCCAGCAGAGCGACAGCGAACACTGAAGCTTTCTTT	CASRATANTEAFF
NA	NA	TRBV6-5	13	TRBJ2-7	TGTGCCAGCAGTTACGACAGAGCCTACGAGCAGTACTTC	CASSYDRAYEQYF
TRBD2	NA	TRBV5-4	16	TRBJ2-1	TGTGCCAGCAGCTTGGAGTTAGCGGGAGGGTACAATGAGCAGTTCTTC	CASSLELAGGYNEQFF
NA	NA	TRBV28	14	TRBJ1-4	TGTGCCAGCAGTTTCACAGAGGGAAATGAAAAACTGTTTTTT	CASSFTEGNEKLFF
TRBD2	NA	TRBV19	16	TRBJ2-2	TGTGCCAGTATCTCGAGCGGGAGCTTGTACACCGGGGAGCTGTTTTTT	CASISSGSLYTGELFF
NA	NA	TRBV7-7	16	TRBJ2-3	TGTGCCAGCAGCTTAGCGGGCCCCGGAGGTCCGAATACGCAGTATTTT	CASSLAGPGGPNTQYF
NA	once	TRBV4-1	14	TRBJ2-7	TGCGCCAGCAGCCAAGGGTTGGGGCCCTACGAGCAGTACTTC	CASSQGLGPYEQYF
NA	once	TRBV5-6	14	TRBJ1-3	TGTGCCAGCAGCCCCTCGCGGGGTGGAAACACCATATATTTT	CASSPSRGGNTIYF
TRBD2	NA	TRBV18	14	TRBJ2-5	TGTGCCAGCTCACCAGGGAGGGGATTCGAGACCCAGTACTTC	CASSPGRGFETQYF
NA	NA	TRBV20-1	11	TRBJ1-2	TGCAGTGCGTATTTGAACTATGGCTACACCTTC	CSAYLNYGYTF
NA	NA	TRBV4-1	15	TRBJ2-7	TGCGCCAGCAGCCAAGATGAGGCAGCGTTCTACGAGCAGTACTTC	CASSQDEAAFYEQYF
NA	NA	TRBV12-5	16	TRBJ1-5	TGTGCTAGTGGACCCCCGGGAGGGTCAACAGGTCAGCCCCAGCATTTT	CASGPPGGSTGQPQHF
TRBD1	NA	TRBV27	16	TRBJ1-5	TGTGCCAGCAGTTTCCGGGGACAGGGAAGGAATCAGCCCCAGCATTTT	CASSFRGQGRNQPQHF
NA	NA	TRBV7-9	17	TRBJ2-2	TGTGCCAGCAGCTCGGCGTGGACTATCGCGAACACCGGGGAGCTGTTTTTT	CASSSAWTIANTGELFF
NA	NA	TRBV6-5	13	TRBJ1-3	TGTGCCAGCAGCCGCGGATCCCTTGACACCATATATTTT	CASSRGSLDTIYF